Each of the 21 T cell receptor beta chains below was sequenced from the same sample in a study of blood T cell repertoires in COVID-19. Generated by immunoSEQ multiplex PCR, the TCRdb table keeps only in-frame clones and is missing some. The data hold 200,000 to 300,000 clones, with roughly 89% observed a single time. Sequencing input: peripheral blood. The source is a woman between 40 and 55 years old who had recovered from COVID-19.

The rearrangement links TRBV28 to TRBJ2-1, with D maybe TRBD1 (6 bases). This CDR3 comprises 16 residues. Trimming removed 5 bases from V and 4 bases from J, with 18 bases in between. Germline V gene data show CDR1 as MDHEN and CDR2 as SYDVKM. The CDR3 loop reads CASSPLRGGPYNEQFF. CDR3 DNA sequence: TGTGCCAGCAGTCCCCTACGAGGGGGACCGTACAATGAGCAGTTCTTC.

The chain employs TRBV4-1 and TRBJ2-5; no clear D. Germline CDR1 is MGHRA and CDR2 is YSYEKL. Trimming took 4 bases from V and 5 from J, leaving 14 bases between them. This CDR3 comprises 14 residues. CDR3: CASSPGPSEETQYF. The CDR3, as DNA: TGCGCCAGCAGCCCGGGTCCCAGCGAGGAGACCCAGTACTTC.

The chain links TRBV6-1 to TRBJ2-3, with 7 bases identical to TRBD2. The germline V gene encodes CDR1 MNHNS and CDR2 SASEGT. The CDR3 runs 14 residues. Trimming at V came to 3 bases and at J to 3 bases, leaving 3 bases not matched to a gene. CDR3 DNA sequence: TGTGCCAGCAGTGATGGGGGGGGAACAGATACGCAGTATTTT. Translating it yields CASSDGGGTDTQYF.

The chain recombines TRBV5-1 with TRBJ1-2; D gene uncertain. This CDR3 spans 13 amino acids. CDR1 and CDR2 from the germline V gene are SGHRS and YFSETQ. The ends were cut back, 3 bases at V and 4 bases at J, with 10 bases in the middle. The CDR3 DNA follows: TGCGCCAGCAGCTCCGACGGGATCTATGGCTACACCTTC. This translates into CASSSDGIYGYTF.

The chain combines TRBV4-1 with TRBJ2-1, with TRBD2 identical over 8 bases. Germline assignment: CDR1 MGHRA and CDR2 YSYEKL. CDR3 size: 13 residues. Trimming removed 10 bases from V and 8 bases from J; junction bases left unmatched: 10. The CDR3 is CATGGAQRYEQFF. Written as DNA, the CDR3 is TGCGCCACCGGGGGGGCCCAGCGGTATGAGCAGTTCTTC.

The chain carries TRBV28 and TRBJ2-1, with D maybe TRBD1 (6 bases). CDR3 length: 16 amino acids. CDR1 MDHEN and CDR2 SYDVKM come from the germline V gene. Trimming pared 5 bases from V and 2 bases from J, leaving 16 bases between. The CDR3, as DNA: TGTGCCAGCAGTGCAATCACGACAGGACCCTACAATGAGCAGTTCTTC. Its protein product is CASSAITTGPYNEQFF.

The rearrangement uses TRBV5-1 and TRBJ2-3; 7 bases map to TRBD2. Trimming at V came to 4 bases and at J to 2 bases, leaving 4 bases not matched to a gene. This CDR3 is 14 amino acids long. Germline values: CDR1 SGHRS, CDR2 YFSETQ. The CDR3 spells CASSVRGNTDTQYF. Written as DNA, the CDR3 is TGCGCCAGCAGCGTGCGGGGGAACACAGATACGCAGTATTTT.

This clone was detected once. In DNA form, the CDR3 reads TGTGCCAGCAGTACTACCAGGGGGAACACTGAAGCTTTCTTT. Encoded protein: CASSTTRGNTEAFF. This chain uses TRBV2 with TRBJ1-1, with a tentative D call TRBD1 (6 bases). Between the trimmed V and J ends, which lost 5 bases and 1 base, there was a span of 11 bases. The CDR3 consists of 14 residues. Germline lookup yields CDR1 SNHLY and CDR2 FYNNEI.

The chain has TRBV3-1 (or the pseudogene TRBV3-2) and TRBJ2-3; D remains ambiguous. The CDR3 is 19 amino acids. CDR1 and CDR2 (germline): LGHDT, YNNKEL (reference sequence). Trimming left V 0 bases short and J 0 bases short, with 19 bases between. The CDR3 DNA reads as TGTGCCAGCAGCCAAGATCTGCGCAGCGAGGAGACTAGCACAGATACGCAGTATTTT. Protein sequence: CASSQDLRSEETSTDTQYF.

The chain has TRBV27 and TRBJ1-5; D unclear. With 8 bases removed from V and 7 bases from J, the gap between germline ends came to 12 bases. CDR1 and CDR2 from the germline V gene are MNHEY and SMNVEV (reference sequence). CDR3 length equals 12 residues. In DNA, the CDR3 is TGTGCCAGCGGGGAGGGCCGGCAGCCCCAGCATTTT. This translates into CASGEGRQPQHF.

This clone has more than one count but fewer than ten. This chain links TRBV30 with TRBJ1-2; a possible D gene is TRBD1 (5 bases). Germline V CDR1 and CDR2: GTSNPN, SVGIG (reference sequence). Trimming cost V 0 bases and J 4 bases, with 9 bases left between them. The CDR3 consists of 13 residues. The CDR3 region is CAWSVQAGYGYTF. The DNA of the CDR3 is TGTGCCTGGAGTGTACAGGCCGGCTATGGCTACACCTTC.

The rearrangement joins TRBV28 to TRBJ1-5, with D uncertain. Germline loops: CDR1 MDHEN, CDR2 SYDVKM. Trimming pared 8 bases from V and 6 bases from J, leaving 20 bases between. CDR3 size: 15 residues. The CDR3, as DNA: TGTGCCAGCCACCCCCTCGGTGGACGGGGTCAGCCCCAGCATTTT. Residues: CASHPLGGRGQPQHF.

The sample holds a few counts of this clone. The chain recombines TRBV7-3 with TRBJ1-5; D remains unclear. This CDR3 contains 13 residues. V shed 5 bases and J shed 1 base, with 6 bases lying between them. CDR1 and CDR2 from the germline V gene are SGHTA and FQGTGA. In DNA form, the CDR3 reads TGTGCCAGCAGCCTTAGCAGCAATCAGCCCCAGCATTTT. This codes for CASSLSSNQPQHF.

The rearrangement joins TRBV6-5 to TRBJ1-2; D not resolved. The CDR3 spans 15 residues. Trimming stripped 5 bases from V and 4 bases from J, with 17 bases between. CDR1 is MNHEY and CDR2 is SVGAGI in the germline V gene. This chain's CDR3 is CASSIQQKRAYGYTF. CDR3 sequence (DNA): TGTGCCAGCAGTATACAGCAAAAGAGGGCCTATGGCTACACCTTC.

The CDR3: CASSAFETQYF. In DNA form, the CDR3 reads TGTGCCAGCAGCGCGTTCGAGACCCAGTACTTC. The rearrangement joins TRBV2 to TRBJ2-5, with D unclear. The CDR3 totals 11 residues. Trimming cost V 6 bases and J 5 bases, with 7 bases left between them. Germline V gene data show CDR1 as SNHLY and CDR2 as FYNNEI.

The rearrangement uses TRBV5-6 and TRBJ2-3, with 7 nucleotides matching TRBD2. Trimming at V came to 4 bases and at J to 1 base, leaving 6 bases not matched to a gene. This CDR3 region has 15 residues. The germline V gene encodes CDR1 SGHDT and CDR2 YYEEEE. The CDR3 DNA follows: TGTGCCAGCAGCCGGAGCGGGGAGGGCACAGATACGCAGTATTTT. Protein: CASSRSGEGTDTQYF.

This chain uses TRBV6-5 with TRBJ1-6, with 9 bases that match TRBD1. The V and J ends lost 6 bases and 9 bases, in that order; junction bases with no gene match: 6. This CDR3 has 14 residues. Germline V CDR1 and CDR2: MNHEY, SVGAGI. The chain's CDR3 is CASRRGTGSSPLHF. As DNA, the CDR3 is TGTGCCAGCAGACGGGGGACAGGGTCTTCACCCCTCCACTTT.

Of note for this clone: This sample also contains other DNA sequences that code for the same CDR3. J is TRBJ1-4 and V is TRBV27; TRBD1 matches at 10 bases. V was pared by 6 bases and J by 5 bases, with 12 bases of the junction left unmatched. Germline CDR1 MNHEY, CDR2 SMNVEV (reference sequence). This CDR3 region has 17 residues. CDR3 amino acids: CASSPTGGGFFNEKLFF. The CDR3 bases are TGTGCCAGCAGCCCGACAGGGGGCGGCTTTTTCAATGAAAAACTGTTTTTT.

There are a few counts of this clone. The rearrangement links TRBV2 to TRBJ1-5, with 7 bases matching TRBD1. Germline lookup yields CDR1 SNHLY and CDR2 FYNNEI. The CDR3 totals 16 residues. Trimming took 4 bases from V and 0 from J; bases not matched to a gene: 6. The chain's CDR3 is CASSAPTGHSNQPQHF. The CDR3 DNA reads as TGTGCCAGCAGTGCCCCGACAGGGCATAGCAATCAGCCCCAGCATTTT.

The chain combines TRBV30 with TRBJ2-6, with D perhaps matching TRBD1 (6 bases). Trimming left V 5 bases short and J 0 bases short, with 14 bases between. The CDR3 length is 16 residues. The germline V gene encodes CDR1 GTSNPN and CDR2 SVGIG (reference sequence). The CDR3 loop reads CAWGVRGYSGANVLTF. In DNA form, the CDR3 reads TGTGCCTGGGGGGTCAGGGGATACTCTGGGGCCAACGTCCTGACTTTC.

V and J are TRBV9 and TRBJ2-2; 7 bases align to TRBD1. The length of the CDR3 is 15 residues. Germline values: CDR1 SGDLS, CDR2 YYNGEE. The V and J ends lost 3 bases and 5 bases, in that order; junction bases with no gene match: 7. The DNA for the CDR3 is TGTGCCAGCAGCGGAGGGGACAGTCGGACCGGGGAGCTGTTTTTT. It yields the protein CASSGGDSRTGELFF.